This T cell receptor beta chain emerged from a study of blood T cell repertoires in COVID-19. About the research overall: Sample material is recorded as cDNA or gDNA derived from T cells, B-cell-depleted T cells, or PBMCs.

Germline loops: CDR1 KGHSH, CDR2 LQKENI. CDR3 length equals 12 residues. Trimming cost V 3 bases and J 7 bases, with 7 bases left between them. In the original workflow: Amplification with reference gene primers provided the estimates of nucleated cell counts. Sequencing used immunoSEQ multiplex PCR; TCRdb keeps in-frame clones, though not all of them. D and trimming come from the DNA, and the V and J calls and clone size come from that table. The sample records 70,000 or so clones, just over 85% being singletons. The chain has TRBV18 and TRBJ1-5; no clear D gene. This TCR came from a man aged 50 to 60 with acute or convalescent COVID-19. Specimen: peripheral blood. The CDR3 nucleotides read TGTGCCAGCTCACCCCCGGGACAGCCCCAGCATTTT. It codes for CASSPPGQPQHF.